The source of this T cell receptor beta chain is a study of cytomegalovirus exposure and HLA in healthy donors. Whole-study findings and limits: Common viral pathogens seemed to be connected with several of the most significant clusters, according to a later analysis.

PCR employed 60 Vbeta and 13 Jbeta primers. Repertoires were generated with immunoSEQ multiplex PCR, while TCRdb's copy carries only in-frame clones and drops some. The sample yields fewer than 200,000 clones, 82% seen once. Germline CDR1 is MGHDK and CDR2 is SYGVNS. Trimming took 6 bases from V and 2 from J, leaving 11 bases between them. There are 13 residues in the CDR3. Comment on this clone: The antigen is undetermined.

The J gene is TRBJ2-7, the V gene TRBV25-1, with a weak D call TRBD2 (6 bases). This clonotype was obtained from a girl between 5 and 17 years old in good health and CMV-seropositive. Specimen: PBMCs. For the CDR3, the DNA is TGTGCCAGCAGCAACCGGGAGACCTACGAGCAGTACTTC. This encodes CASSNRETYEQYF.